This T cell receptor beta chain was recovered during a study of blood T cells in healthy people across ages. The CDR3 consists of 16 residues. Germline CDR1 SGHDT, CDR2 YYEEEE. Using a J-beta primer mix together with a sample-barcoded 5' primer, a second PCR was run for roughly 6 to 12 cycles. MiXCR, run by TCRdb on the 5' RACE reads, gives a single entry per CDR3 protein. The repertoire holds 800,000 or so distinct CDR3 sequences, with roughly 60% as singletons. Total RNA extracted from each sample amounted to at least 6 micrograms. With regard to this clonotype: The germline gene is not matched at one end of the junction; a read error may be the cause.

This chain joins TRBV5-6 and TRBJ2-4; TRBD1 might be the D (6 bases). The sequenced sample was blood. This receptor was obtained from a man aged 25 to 45 in good health. The CDR3 bases are TGTACCAGCAGCTCGTACGGACAGAGCTTTCTGGGGGAGCAGTACTTC. This translates into CTSSSYGQSFLGEQYF. The entire variable domain, with the rest obtained from reference TRBV5-6 and TRBJ2-4, is as follows: DAGVTQSPTHLIKTRGQQVTLRCSPKSGHDTVSWYQQALGQGPQFIFQYYEEEERQRGNFPDRFSGHQFPNYSSELNVNALLLGDSALYLCTSSSYGQSFLGEQYFGAGTRLSVL.